The entry below gives a single TCR beta chain sequence along with its context. The data originate from a study of blood T cell repertoires in COVID-19. Whole-study context: Both acute and convalescent COVID-19 samples were obtained from the United States, Italy and Spain. T cells, B-cell-depleted T cells, or PBMCs supplied cDNA or gDNA.

Only in-frame clones appear in the TCRdb table, and some are missing; sequencing was by immunoSEQ multiplex PCR. The profile shows about 100,000 clones, less than 95% of them singletons. This CDR3 region has 14 residues. V trimming: 3 bases; J trimming: 4 bases; junction bases outside the gene matches: 1. Germline V CDR1 and CDR2: LNHDA, SQIVND (reference sequence). The origin of this receptor is a man between 18 and 29 years old with COVID-19, enrolled during active disease. The rearrangement joins TRBV19 to TRBJ2-5; 11 bases fit TRBD2. Sequenced sample: peripheral blood. This chain's CDR3 is CASSILAGGETQYF. The DNA for the CDR3 is TGTGCCAGTAGTATCCTAGCGGGAGGAGAGACCCAGTACTTC.